The text below deals with one T cell receptor (beta chain). What it binds is not known. The same CDR3 is also encoded by other DNA sequences in this sample. The sample comes from a study of shared clonotypes between healthy human individuals. General study points: Non-shared clonotypes displayed generation probabilities falling below those of clonotypes present in all four donors.

Naive CD8 populations comprised CD45RO-negative cells positively selected for CCR7, excluding terminally differentiated effector memory CD45RA+ cells. Donors were healthy HIV-negative adults without recently reported acute infections or vaccinations. Deep-level running was used for the assay. Some clones are missing from TCRdb's copy, which holds only in-frame ones; the method was immunoSEQ multiplex PCR. The profile shows approximately 2,200,000 clones, about 92% of them singletons. The specimen sequenced was naive CD8+ T cells from PBMCs. This clonotype originated in a man younger than 30 in good health. Some clones in this sample may be carry-over from other donors' samples.

The CDR3 DNA sequence: TGTGCCAGCAGCTTAGCCACTAGCGGAACACCCTACGAGCAGTACTTC. Translated, it gives CASSLATSGTPYEQYF. V gene TRBV7-3 combines with J gene TRBJ2-7; 8 bases match TRBD2. The trim removed 2 bases at V and 2 bases at J, leaving 8 bases unmatched. Germline CDR1 is SGHTA and CDR2 is FQGTGA. The CDR3 length is 16 residues.